The 22 T cell receptor beta chains reported below all come from one sample, sequenced in a study of T-cell memory formation after mild COVID-19. From the 5' RACE reads, TCRdb called clonotypes with MiXCR, one entry per CDR3 protein. The profile shows 150,000 to 200,000 distinct CDR3 sequences, roughly a third of them singletons. Sequencing used PBMCs or a T cell subset sorted from them (not recorded which). The origin of the receptors is an adult woman who had mild COVID-19 (a few samples of this study predate the infection). Cell type and time point are not known.

This clonotype appeared a few times. The chain carries TRBV24-1 and TRBJ2-1; 9 positions match TRBD2. After removal of 4 bases from V and 7 bases from J, the junction contained 4 bases not matched to a gene. Germline V gene sequence: CDR1 KGHDR, CDR2 SFDVKD. The CDR3 contains 14 residues. This chain's CDR3 is CATSDPGLANEQFF. Here the CDR3 DNA reads TGTGCCACCAGTGACCCTGGACTAGCGAATGAGCAGTTCTTC.

The CDR3 protein is CSVEATSGRGVYEQYF. In nucleotides, the CDR3 is TGCAGCGTTGAAGCGACTAGCGGGAGAGGGGTGTACGAGCAGTACTTC. The chain carries TRBV29-1 and TRBJ2-7; TRBD2 aligns across 12 bases. After removal of 1 base from V and 4 bases from J, the junction contained 8 bases not matched to a gene. Germline V gene lookup returns CDR1 SQVTM and CDR2 ANQGSEA. The CDR3 extends over 16 amino acids.

The chain has TRBV12-3 or TRBV12-4 and TRBJ1-1; D uncertain. The CDR3 has 14 residues. V shed 0 bases and J shed 4 bases, with 9 bases lying between them. DNA for the CDR3: TGTGCCAGCAGTTTAGCGCCGTGGGGCACTGAAGCTTTCTTT. Residues: CASSLAPWGTEAFF.

The V call is TRBV4-1, the J call TRBJ1-6; no clear D. Germline CDR1 and CDR2: MGHRA and YSYEKL. V was trimmed by 3 bases and J by 10 bases, leaving 10 bases between them. This CDR3 region has 13 residues. As DNA, the CDR3 is TGCGCCAGCAGCCACGCCGGATCCTCACCCCTCCACTTT. It encodes CASSHAGSSPLHF.

This clonotype was counted once. V and J are TRBV7-6 and TRBJ2-3, with 7 nucleotides matching TRBD2. Germline CDR1 reads SGHVS; CDR2 reads FNYEAQ. V shed 3 bases, J shed 5 bases, and the junction held 8 bases outside the gene matches. The CDR3 has 15 residues. CDR3: CASSFRGGDLDTQYF. CDR3 DNA: TGTGCCAGCAGCTTTCGTGGGGGGGATCTAGATACGCAGTATTTT.

This clonotype appeared a few times. V and J are TRBV5-5 and TRBJ2-1; 9 nucleotides line up with TRBD1. V dropped 3 bases and J dropped 8; count of bases not matched to a gene: 0. The CDR3 covers 12 residues. Germline V lookup: CDR1 SGHKS, CDR2 YYEKEE (reference sequence). The CDR3 loop reads CASSWDRDEQFF. For the CDR3, the DNA is TGTGCCAGCAGCTGGGACAGGGATGAGCAGTTCTTC. Together with reference TRBV5-5 and TRBJ2-1, the CDR3 gives the full variable domain: DAGVTQSPTHLIKTRGQQVTLRCSPISGHKSVSWYQQVLGQGPQFIFQYYEKEERGRGNFPDRFSARQFPNYSSELNVNALLLGDSALYLCASSWDRDEQFFGPGTRLTVL.

The J gene is TRBJ2-7, the V gene TRBV27; D is undetermined. V was cut by 5 bases and J by 5 bases, with 19 bases left in between. This CDR3 comprises 15 residues. Germline loops: CDR1 MNHEY, CDR2 SMNVEV (reference sequence). Here the CDR3 DNA reads TGTGCCAGCAGTGCTATAGCTTTCGGATTCGACGAGCAGTACTTC. It encodes CASSAIAFGFDEQYF.

The chain uses TRBV10-3 and TRBJ2-3, with TRBD2 as a possible D gene (6 bases). The CDR3 is 14 residues long. Trimming took off 10 bases at V and 4 bases at J, with 18 bases between the two ends. Germline lookup yields CDR1 ENHRY and CDR2 SYGVKD. The CDR3 bases are TGTGCCACCTACGCGGGCCGGGACTCAGATACGCAGTATTTT. Protein sequence: CATYAGRDSDTQYF.

The chain combines TRBV30 with TRBJ2-3; 7 bases fit TRBD2. Germline CDR1 is GTSNPN and CDR2 is SVGIG (reference sequence). This CDR3 is built from 11 residues. J gave up 7 bases and V 8 bases, and 6 bases lay outside the gene matches. CDR3 residues: CAHRGGHTQYF. Written as DNA, the CDR3 is TGTGCCCACCGGGGAGGGCATACGCAGTATTTT.

The rearrangement joins TRBV9 to TRBJ1-4; D not certain. Trimming left V 4 bases short and J 7 bases short, with 20 bases between. The V gene's germline CDR1 is SGDLS and CDR2 YYNGEE. This CDR3 contains 16 residues. CDR3 protein: CASSPRFTQLGEKLFF. CDR3 bases: TGTGCCAGCAGCCCCCGTTTTACCCAACTGGGTGAAAAACTGTTTTTT.

This clonotype showed up just a few times. The rearrangement uses TRBV15 and TRBJ1-1; D might be TRBD1 (5 bases). This CDR3 contains 12 residues. Germline CDR1 reads LNHNV; CDR2 reads YYDKDF (reference sequence). The ends were cut back, 0 bases at V and 10 bases at J, with 9 bases in the middle. The CDR3 protein is CATSRDFQGAFF. The CDR3 coding sequence is TGTGCCACCAGCAGAGATTTCCAGGGAGCTTTCTTT.

CDR3 in DNA: TGTGCCACCAGTGAAGGCCCGCCGGGAGAGGAGCAGTACTTC. This sequence encodes CATSEGPPGEEQYF. The chain links TRBV24-1 to TRBJ2-7; possibly TRBD2 for D (6 bases). The V end lost 4 bases, the J end lost 7 bases, and 16 bases lay between the germline ends. Germline V gives CDR1 KGHDR, CDR2 SFDVKD. The CDR3 extends over 14 amino acids.

The J gene is TRBJ1-5, the V gene TRBV20-1; no clear D. V shed 1 base and J shed 0 bases, with 10 bases lying between them. Per germline, CDR1 DFQATT and CDR2 SNEGSKA (reference sequence). CDR3 size: 15 residues. The CDR3 sequence is CSARGAGISNQPQHF. Written as DNA, the CDR3 is TGCAGTGCTAGAGGAGCCGGGATTAGCAATCAGCCCCAGCATTTT.

The chain is built from TRBV7-2 and TRBJ2-1, with D uncertain. CDR1 SGHTA and CDR2 FQGNSA come from the germline V gene. The ends were cut back, 6 bases at V and 10 bases at J, with 19 bases in the middle. This CDR3 contains 14 residues. In nucleotides, the CDR3 is TGTGCCAGCAGAACTGGCGGTGGGGTACGGGAGCAGTTCTTC. Translating it yields CASRTGGGVREQFF.

This chain connects TRBV9 to TRBJ2-1; D gene unclear. This CDR3 region has 12 residues. V lost 2 bases and J lost 8, with 8 bases in between. The germline V gene has CDR1 SGDLS and CDR2 YYNGEE. This CDR3 is CASSVRPDEQFF. The CDR3 DNA sequence: TGTGCCAGCAGCGTGAGGCCCGATGAGCAGTTCTTC.

This clonotype showed up many times. This rearrangement joins TRBV12-3 or TRBV12-4 to TRBJ2-5; no reliable D call. CDR3 size: 13 residues. Trimming pared 3 bases from V and 5 bases from J, leaving 10 bases between. The CDR3 loop reads CASSFGVGETQYF. The CDR3 DNA reads as TGTGCCAGCAGTTTTGGGGTGGGGGAGACCCAGTACTTC.

V usage is TRBV9 and J usage is TRBJ1-6, with a tentative D call TRBD1 (5 bases). Looked up from germline, CDR1 is SGDLS and CDR2 is YYNGEE. The CDR3 spans 14 residues. With 4 bases removed from V and 6 bases from J, the gap between germline ends came to 11 bases. The CDR3 DNA follows: TGTGCCAGCAGCATCGGGGCTCCTAATTCACCCCTCCACTTT. This encodes CASSIGAPNSPLHF.

Only a few counts were recorded for this clonotype. V gene TRBV29-1 combines with J gene TRBJ1-2, with D possibly matching TRBD1 (5 bases). The germline V and J ends were trimmed by 2 bases and 0 bases, with 10 bases remaining between them. Germline values: CDR1 SQVTM, CDR2 ANQGSEA. The CDR3 length is 14 residues. The CDR3 spells CSVERDRTNYGYTF. CDR3 bases: TGCAGCGTTGAAAGGGACCGAACTAACTATGGCTACACCTTC. Combining the CDR3 with reference TRBV29-1 and TRBJ1-2 gives the whole variable domain SAVISQKPSRDICQRGTSLTIQCQVDSQVTMMFWYRQQPGQSLTLIATANQGSEATYESGFVIDKFPISRPNLTFSTLTVSNMSPEDSSIYLCSVERDRTNYGYTFGSGTRLTVV.

The rearrangement joins TRBV5-1 to TRBJ1-2; D unclear. CDR1 and CDR2 (germline): SGHRS, YFSETQ. V lost 1 base to trimming and J lost 8 bases, with 9 bases between them. The CDR3 spans 12 residues. The chain's CDR3 is CASSLTQEGYTF. Written as DNA, the CDR3 is TGCGCCAGCAGCTTGACCCAAGAGGGCTACACCTTC.

This rearrangement joins TRBV5-6 to TRBJ1-1; D unresolved. The CDR3 sequence is 12 residues long. V gave up 0 bases and J gave up 1 base, with 1 base separating them. From germline, CDR1 is SGHDT and CDR2 YYEEEE. This CDR3 is CASSLANTEAFF. Written as DNA, the CDR3 is TGTGCCAGCAGCTTGGCGAACACTGAAGCTTTCTTT.

The gene calls are TRBV30 and TRBJ1-2; D might be TRBD1 (6 bases). This CDR3 contains 14 residues. Trimming took off 2 bases at V and 8 bases at J, with 18 bases between the two ends. CDR1 and CDR2 from the germline V gene are GTSNPN and SVGIG (reference sequence). CDR3 loop: CAWSPTGRGEGYTF. The CDR3 region has the DNA TGTGCCTGGAGTCCAACAGGGAGGGGCGAGGGCTACACCTTC.

This clonotype was observed many times. The chain recombines TRBV2 with TRBJ2-3, with 9 bases fitting TRBD2. V gave up 2 bases and J gave up 3 bases; unmatched junction bases: 6. Germline-derived CDR1 and CDR2 are SNHLY and FYNNEI. The CDR3 length is 16 residues. The CDR3 loop reads CASSEQAGGMTDTQYF. DNA of the CDR3: TGTGCCAGCAGTGAACAAGCGGGGGGTATGACAGATACGCAGTATTTT.